Given below is one T cell receptor (beta chain) in context. Its antigen is not known. The entry originates in a study of monozygotic twins with inflammatory bowel disease. Study conclusions and caveats: No discrimination was achieved between different T cell subtypes. IBD patients share fewer clonotypes with other people than healthy twins do, especially with disease activity.

Through template switching, UMIs that included a 6-nucleotide sample barcode were added. TCRdb re-called the 5' RACE reads, yielding one record per CDR3 amino acid sequence without DNA. The sample is made up of approximately 390,000 distinct CDR3 sequences, and the top ten hold about 2.3% of it. This CDR3 comprises 14 residues. The V gene's germline CDR1 is DFQATT and CDR2 SNEGSKA (reference sequence). Every donor provided one blood sample measuring 2.5 ml. Sequences were obtained from blood. This receptor was obtained from a human donor with ulcerative colitis or Crohn's disease, or a healthy co-twin of an affected twin (not recorded which). The rearrangement links TRBV20-1 to TRBJ2-3; the D call of TRBD1 rests on TCRdb alone, since no DNA is present to check it. The CDR3 spells CSAKGHSIGDTQYF.